The rows below give T cell receptor beta chains drawn from one sample of a study of blood T cell repertoires in COVID-19. Repertoires were generated with immunoSEQ multiplex PCR, while TCRdb's copy carries only in-frame clones and drops some. The repertoire includes 300,000 to 450,000 clones, more than 70% of them detected once, and roughly 2% sits in the top ten. Sequencing was done on a sample of PBMCs or T cells enriched from blood (not recorded which). The receptors were sampled from a man aged 35-49 years in a cohort exposed to, infected with or recovered from COVID-19 (not recorded which). Both conserved end residues are part of each CDR3. Size is omitted from some rows. Given values are once, few, many or a class for expanded clones.

V	size	J	CDR3
TRBV14	.	TRBJ1-1	CASSQGVGANTEAFF
TRBV10-3	once	TRBJ1-5	CAISDSTGEQPQHF
TRBV7-2	.	TRBJ2-7	CASSLAQPGSGDEQYF
TRBV21-1	.	TRBJ2-7	CARRSRGTYEQYF
TRBV1	.	TRBJ1-1	CTSSQDKQCGTTEAFF
TRBV27	.	TRBJ2-1	CASSVVGDSYNEQFF
TRBV6-1	.	TRBJ2-1	CASSEQSSGNNEQFF
TRBV5-1	.	TRBJ2-1	CASSLPNLGLAQQFF
TRBV28	.	TRBJ1-4	CASSSGAATNEKLFF
TRBV19	.	TRBJ2-1	CASRLLAGGRNEQFF
TRBV10-3	.	TRBJ1-1	CAISEGQMNTEAFF
TRBV18	.	TRBJ2-1	CASSPGGPEREQFF
TRBV6-5	.	TRBJ2-6	CASSRGTGANVLTF
TRBV19	.	TRBJ1-1	CASSRGWDTEAFF
TRBV3-1/TRBV3-2	.	TRBJ2-5	CASSQFQGGLAGVTQYF
TRBV10-2	.	TRBJ2-3	CASREQGADTQYF
TRBV10-1	.	TRBJ2-7	CASSTTGSSYEQYF
TRBV5-4	.	TRBJ2-7	CASSFQGASYEQYF
TRBV15	few	TRBJ1-2	CATEGYYGYTF
TRBV6-2/TRBV6-3	few	TRBJ2-1	CASSYRAGVSYNEQFF
TRBV11-2	once	TRBJ2-7	CASSFGTGDYEQYF
TRBV9	.	TRBJ2-5	CASSGSSGSGETQYF
TRBV5-6	.	TRBJ1-3	CASSLGQRTTGNTIYF
TRBV5-6	.	TRBJ1-4	CASSRTGNEKLFF
TRBV6-5	.	TRBJ2-2	CASAIQGDNTGELFF
TRBV27	few	TRBJ2-2	CASTTGSFGTGELFF
TRBV10-2	.	TRBJ1-2	CASSDSPVRIYTF
TRBV5-1	.	TRBJ2-5	CASSDRQGGKTQYF
TRBV28	.	TRBJ2-7	CASSSAPTGIYEQYF
TRBV29-1	.	TRBJ2-5	CSVGSGRETQYF
TRBV10-3	.	TRBJ2-2	CAISARSPLLGRSNTGELFF
TRBV7-8	.	TRBJ2-1	CASSFKLAGDNEQFF
TRBV28	.	TRBJ1-1	CASSLSGQGRTEAFF
TRBV7-3	few	TRBJ2-2	CASSSTDRHTGELFF
TRBV10-3	.	TRBJ1-2	CATWAGSGQGATSDGYTF
TRBV27	.	TRBJ2-2	CASSSRDRGPNTGELFF
TRBV5-1	.	TRBJ2-7	CASSLHQGAAEQYF
TRBV3-1/TRBV3-2	.	TRBJ2-3	CASSQDWLPSGTDTQYF
TRBV6-2/TRBV6-3	.	TRBJ2-7	CASSLTSGSHYTYEQYF
TRBV7-2	many	TRBJ1-2	CASSAQGYGYTF
TRBV5-1	few	TRBJ1-6	CASSLAGEGGSPLHF